Below are 30 T cell receptor beta chains sequenced from a single sample in a study of blood T cell repertoires in COVID-19. Sequencing was performed with immunoSEQ multiplex PCR; in TCRdb, only in-frame clones are kept and a portion is missing. The profile covers fewer than 650,000 clones, with roughly nine tenths appearing a single time and about 8% taken by the ten largest. The specimen sequenced was peripheral blood. Every receptor here comes from a woman in her fifties or sixties with COVID-19, enrolled during active disease.

V and J are TRBV20-1 and TRBJ2-7; 11 bases match TRBD2. V lost 3 bases to trimming and J lost 6 bases; unmatched junction nucleotides: 4. This CDR3 region has 13 residues. CDR1 DFQATT and CDR2 SNEGSKA come from the germline V gene (reference sequence). CDR3 sequence (DNA): TGCAGTGCTAGTAGCGGGGGGGCTGTCGAGCAGTACTTC. Protein sequence: CSASSGGAVEQYF.

This chain's CDR3 is CASSMPGTSEDTQYF. Here the CDR3 DNA reads TGTGCCAGCAGCATGCCCGGGACTAGCGAAGATACGCAGTATTTT. This chain links TRBV7-3 with TRBJ2-3, with 10 bases aligning to TRBD2. CDR1 and CDR2 (germline): SGHTA, FQGTGA. The length of the CDR3 is 15 residues. V lost 5 bases and J lost 5; bases outside the gene matches: 7.

This chain joins TRBV5-1 and TRBJ1-6, with a weak D call TRBD1 (6 bases). The CDR3 is 16 amino acids. Germline values: CDR1 SGHRS, CDR2 YFSETQ. Trimming removed 0 bases from V and 6 bases from J, with 13 bases in between. The CDR3 region is CASSLDRADGNSPLHF. In nucleotides, the CDR3 is TGCGCCAGCAGCTTGGACAGGGCCGACGGTAATTCACCCCTCCACTTT.

This clone was recorded only once. The chain carries TRBV4-1 and TRBJ1-4; TRBD1 matches 7 bases. This CDR3 has 14 amino acids. V shed 4 bases, J shed 8 bases, and the junction held 7 bases outside the gene matches. Germline CDR1 is MGHRA and CDR2 is YSYEKL. This CDR3 reads CASSLMGQTEKLFF. The CDR3 DNA reads TGCGCCAGCAGCCTAATGGGACAGACCGAAAAACTGTTTTTT.

V and J are TRBV14 and TRBJ2-7; D gene ambiguous. Germline V gene lookup returns CDR1 SGHDN and CDR2 FVKESK. Between the trimmed V and J ends, which lost 1 base and 3 bases, there was a span of 25 bases. CDR3 length: 19 residues. The CDR3 is CASSQVIGQPTKNFYEQYF. The DNA for the CDR3 is TGTGCCAGCAGCCAAGTTATCGGCCAGCCTACTAAAAATTTCTACGAGCAGTACTTC. Full variable domain (outside the CDR3, taken from reference TRBV14 and TRBJ2-7): EAGVTQFPSHSVIEKGQTVTLRCDPISGHDNLYWYRRVMGKEIKFLLHFVKESKQDESGMPNNRFLAERTGGTYSTLKVQPAELEDSGVYFCASSQVIGQPTKNFYEQYFGPGTRLTVT.

In this sample, this clone turned up once. The rearrangement joins TRBV11-2 to TRBJ1-2; D is unclear. CDR1 and CDR2 (germline): SGHAT, FQNNGV. This CDR3 spans 14 amino acids. V dropped 1 base and J dropped 8 bases, with 14 bases sitting between them. The CDR3 is CASSLASTTRGYTF. The DNA of the CDR3 is TGTGCCAGCAGCTTAGCCTCTACTACCCGAGGCTACACCTTC. The full variable domain, rest sourced from reference TRBV11-2 and TRBJ1-2, is EAGVAQSPRYKIIEKRQSVAFWCNPISGHATLYWYQQILGQGPKLLIQFQNNGVVDDSQLPKDRFSAERLKGVDSTLKIQPAKLEDSAVYLCASSLASTTRGYTFGSGTRLTVV.

The CDR3 bases are TGTGCCAGCAGCTTAGATCTTTTCAGGGGGGCAGATACGCAGTATTTT. Its protein is CASSLDLFRGADTQYF. The V and J genes are TRBV11-2 and TRBJ2-3; a possible D gene is TRBD1 (7 bases). V was cut by 0 bases and J by 4 bases, with 14 bases left in between. Germline CDR1 is SGHAT and CDR2 is FQNNGV. CDR3 length: 16 amino acids.

The rearrangement uses TRBV12-3 or TRBV12-4 and TRBJ2-7; TRBD1 matches at 7 bases. The CDR3 covers 13 residues. V was pared by 5 bases and J by 3 bases, with 4 bases of the junction left unmatched. The DNA for the CDR3 is TGTGCCAGCAGTCTCAGGGGGTTCTACGAGCAGTACTTC. Protein sequence: CASSLRGFYEQYF.

V and J are TRBV7-9 and TRBJ1-2; D may be TRBD1 (5 bases). This CDR3 contains 12 residues. Germline V gene data show CDR1 as SEHNR and CDR2 as FQNEAQ (reference sequence). Trimming removed 4 bases from V and 10 bases from J, with 13 bases in between. CDR3 in DNA: TGTGCCAGCAGCTGGGGGGAGTCAGTCTACACCTTC. Its translation is CASSWGESVYTF.

The CDR3 spells CASSQVPLREQFF. Here the CDR3 DNA reads TGTGCCAGCAGCCAAGTCCCTCTCAGGGAGCAGTTCTTC. The chain joins TRBV3-1 (or the pseudogene TRBV3-2) to TRBJ2-1; D not resolved. The CDR3 contains 13 residues. Germline lookup yields CDR1 LGHDT and CDR2 YNNKEL (reference sequence). Trimming stripped 1 base from V and 10 bases from J, with 11 bases between.

This clone was counted a single time. The chain has TRBV24-1 and TRBJ2-3; no reliable D call. The germline V and J ends were trimmed by 4 bases and 5 bases, with 12 bases remaining between them. The CDR3 is made up of 14 amino acids. The germline V gene has CDR1 KGHDR and CDR2 SFDVKD. Here the CDR3 DNA reads TGTGCCACCAGTGACCCGATAGGAGTAGATACGCAGTATTTT. Its protein is CATSDPIGVDTQYF.

This clone was seen at least ten times. The gene calls are TRBV6-5 and TRBJ1-1; perhaps TRBD1 as D (5 bases). The germline V and J ends were trimmed by 5 bases and 8 bases, with 12 bases remaining between them. Germline V CDR1 and CDR2: MNHEY, SVGAGI. The CDR3 spans 12 residues. The CDR3 loop is CASSTGLREAFF. The CDR3 nucleotides are TGTGCCAGCAGTACAGGTTTAAGAGAAGCTTTCTTT.

V is TRBV7-6 and J is TRBJ2-3; 7 positions agree with TRBD2. CDR1 SGHVS and CDR2 FNYEAQ come from the germline V gene. V lost 0 bases and J lost 0; bases outside the gene matches: 3. This CDR3 is built from 16 residues. CDR3 loop: CASSLAAGLSTDTQYF. CDR3 nucleotides: TGTGCCAGCAGCTTAGCAGCGGGGCTTAGCACAGATACGCAGTATTTT. Together with reference TRBV7-6 and TRBJ2-3, the CDR3 gives the full variable domain: GAGVSQSPRYKVTKRGQDVALRCDPISGHVSLYWYRQALGQGPEFLTYFNYEAQQDKSGLPNDRFSAERPEGSISTLTIQRTEQRDSAMYRCASSLAAGLSTDTQYFGPGTRLTVL.

This clone occurred once. This rearrangement joins TRBV6-1 to TRBJ1-6; tentatively, D is TRBD1 (5 bases). The CDR3 is 19 residues long. Deletions cut 4 bases from V and 7 bases from J, with 26 bases between. Per germline, CDR1 MNHNS and CDR2 SASEGT. CDR3 protein: CASSAQSPGRIGSNSPLHF. CDR3 coding DNA: TGTGCCAGCAGTGCCCAATCCCCAGGGAGGATAGGGTCCAATTCACCCCTCCACTTT.

The chain employs TRBV30 and TRBJ1-1; D gene ambiguous. V was shortened by 3 bases and J by 0 bases, with 8 bases between the two germline ends. The CDR3 consists of 13 residues. Germline CDR1 GTSNPN, CDR2 SVGIG (reference sequence). DNA for the CDR3: TGTGCCTGGAGACAATCATTGAACACTGAAGCTTTCTTT. Protein: CAWRQSLNTEAFF. Based on the CDR3 plus reference TRBV30 and TRBJ1-1, the full variable domain is SQTIHQWPATLVQPVGSPLSLECTVEGTSNPNLYWYRQAAGRGLQLLFYSVGIGQISSEVPQNLSASRPQDRQFILSSKKLLLSDSGFYLCAWRQSLNTEAFFGQGTRLTVV.

This sequence joins TRBV30 and TRBJ1-1, with a tentative D call TRBD1 (6 bases). V lost 2 bases, J lost 6 bases, and 16 bases lay in between. The V gene's germline CDR1 is GTSNPN and CDR2 SVGIG (reference sequence). This CDR3 spans 14 amino acids. CDR3 coding DNA: TGTGCCTGGAGTCAAACCGACAGGAATGCTGAAGCTTTCTTT. It codes for CAWSQTDRNAEAFF. The full variable domain, in which reference TRBV30 and TRBJ1-1 provide the parts outside the CDR3, is SQTIHQWPATLVQPVGSPLSLECTVEGTSNPNLYWYRQAAGRGLQLLFYSVGIGQISSEVPQNLSASRPQDRQFILSSKKLLLSDSGFYLCAWSQTDRNAEAFFGQGTRLTVV.

The rearrangement uses TRBV11-2 and TRBJ2-3; possible D gene TRBD1, 7 bases. The CDR3 has 16 residues. Germline loops: CDR1 SGHAT, CDR2 FQNNGV. The V end lost 6 bases, the J end lost 8 bases, and 24 bases lay between the germline ends. CDR3 in DNA: TGTGCCAGCAGTTATCAGAGAGGAGGGGGCGTTAGTACGCAGTATTTT. Encoded protein: CASSYQRGGGVSTQYF.

The gene calls are TRBV2 and TRBJ2-7, with TRBD1 matching over 7 bases. V lost 2 bases to trimming and J lost 3 bases; unmatched junction nucleotides: 7. This CDR3 is built from 15 residues. The germline CDR1 and CDR2 sequences are SNHLY and FYNNEI. CDR3 sequence: CASSETGTAIYEQYF. DNA for the CDR3: TGTGCCAGCAGTGAAACCGGGACAGCTATCTACGAGCAGTACTTC.

This CDR3 reads CATHAGGVYNEQFF. DNA for the CDR3: TGTGCCACCCACGCCGGGGGAGTTTACAATGAGCAGTTCTTC. The J gene is TRBJ2-1, the V gene TRBV11-2; perhaps TRBD2 as D (6 bases). Trimming stripped 10 bases from V and 4 bases from J, with 17 bases between. Germline-derived CDR1 and CDR2 are SGHAT and FQNNGV. The CDR3 covers 14 residues.

The chain recombines TRBV5-1 with TRBJ2-1; 10 bases fit TRBD2. This CDR3 contains 16 residues. The germline V gene has CDR1 SGHRS and CDR2 YFSETQ. V shed 0 bases, J shed 9 bases, and the junction held 9 bases outside the gene matches. This CDR3 reads CASSLVLAGARGEQFF. DNA for the CDR3: TGCGCCAGCAGCTTGGTTCTAGCGGGGGCTAGGGGTGAGCAGTTCTTC.

The chain couples TRBV10-3 to TRBJ1-1, with 7 positions matching TRBD1. Looked up from germline, CDR1 is ENHRY and CDR2 is SYGVKD. The CDR3 length is 13 residues. Trimming at V came to 4 bases and at J to 4 bases, leaving 3 bases not matched to a gene. CDR3 sequence reads: CAISVQGGTEAFF. Written as DNA, the CDR3 is TGTGCCATCAGTGTCCAGGGGGGCACTGAAGCTTTCTTT.

V gene TRBV7-9 combines with J gene TRBJ1-3; possibly TRBD1 for D (6 bases). There are 14 residues in the CDR3. Looked up from germline, CDR1 is SEHNR and CDR2 is FQNEAQ (reference sequence). The germline V and J ends were trimmed by 3 bases and 5 bases, with 11 bases remaining between them. The CDR3 reads CASSFEQGRNTIYF. In nucleotides, the CDR3 is TGTGCCAGCAGCTTCGAACAGGGTAGAAACACCATATATTTT.

This clone showed up just a few times. The chain joins TRBV11-2 to TRBJ2-3; 8 bases match TRBD2. V gave up 0 bases and J gave up 5 bases; unmatched junction bases: 4. Germline CDR1 reads SGHAT; CDR2 reads FQNNGV. CDR3 length: 15 residues. The CDR3 DNA is TGTGCCAGCAGCTTAGACGGGGGGGCCGGAGATACGCAGTATTTT. This sequence encodes CASSLDGGAGDTQYF.

J is TRBJ1-2 and V is TRBV5-1; 8 bases align to TRBD1. The germline CDR1 and CDR2 sequences are SGHRS and YFSETQ. V lost 5 bases, J lost 4 bases, and 7 bases stayed unmatched. The length of the CDR3 is 14 residues. The CDR3 DNA reads TGCGCCAGCAGGACCACTACAGGGGGCTATGGCTACACCTTC. Translating gives CASRTTTGGYGYTF.

The J gene is TRBJ2-5, the V gene TRBV2; TRBD2 might be the D (6 bases). There are 13 residues in the CDR3. V lost 8 bases and J 2 bases, leaving 12 bases between the germline ends. Germline-derived CDR1 and CDR2 are SNHLY and FYNNEI. The CDR3 sequence is CASGGARQETQYF. CDR3 bases: TGTGCCAGCGGAGGGGCTAGACAAGAGACCCAGTACTTC.

The chain combines TRBV18 with TRBJ1-5, with no clear D. CDR1 KGHSH and CDR2 LQKENI come from the germline V gene. The length of the CDR3 is 16 residues. V was clipped by 6 bases and J by 4 bases, with 19 bases between them. CDR3: CASSSGARTPNQPQHF. As DNA, the CDR3 is TGTGCCAGCTCCTCGGGAGCCAGGACCCCGAATCAGCCCCAGCATTTT.

The J gene is TRBJ2-1, the V gene TRBV29-1; perhaps TRBD2 as D (5 bases). Deletions cut 7 bases from V and 11 bases from J, with 12 bases between. The V gene's germline CDR1 is SQVTM and CDR2 ANQGSEA. CDR3 length equals 10 residues. The CDR3 is CSGTGGQQFF. CDR3 nucleotide sequence: TGCAGCGGCACCGGAGGACAGCAGTTCTTC.

This clone was observed a single time. The rearrangement links TRBV5-8 to TRBJ2-3, with 8 bases that match TRBD2. This CDR3 is 15 amino acids long. Germline CDR1 reads SGHTS; CDR2 reads YDEGEE. V lost 4 bases to trimming and J lost 6 bases; unmatched junction nucleotides: 10. CDR3 nucleotides: TGTGCCAGCAGCAAGAGACGGGGGGGGTCGGATACGCAGTATTTT. This codes for CASSKRRGGSDTQYF.

This chain uses TRBV7-8 with TRBJ2-1; a weak D match, TRBD2 (6 bases). CDR1 is SGHVS and CDR2 is FQNEAQ in the germline V gene. There are 16 residues in the CDR3. Between the trimmed V and J ends, which lost 7 bases and 0 bases, there was a span of 16 bases. The DNA of the CDR3 is TGTGCCAGCACCCCCGGGGGTGGCAACTCCTACAATGAGCAGTTCTTC. It encodes CASTPGGGNSYNEQFF.

The V call is TRBV11-2, the J call TRBJ1-2; 7 positions agree with TRBD1. Germline values: CDR1 SGHAT, CDR2 FQNNGV. Germline trimming cut 5 bases from V and 8 bases from J; bases unmatched to any gene: 8. The CDR3 sequence is 13 residues long. For the CDR3, the DNA is TGTGCCAGCAGCGCGTCGAGGGGGCTCGGCTACACCTTC. This gives the protein CASSASRGLGYTF.